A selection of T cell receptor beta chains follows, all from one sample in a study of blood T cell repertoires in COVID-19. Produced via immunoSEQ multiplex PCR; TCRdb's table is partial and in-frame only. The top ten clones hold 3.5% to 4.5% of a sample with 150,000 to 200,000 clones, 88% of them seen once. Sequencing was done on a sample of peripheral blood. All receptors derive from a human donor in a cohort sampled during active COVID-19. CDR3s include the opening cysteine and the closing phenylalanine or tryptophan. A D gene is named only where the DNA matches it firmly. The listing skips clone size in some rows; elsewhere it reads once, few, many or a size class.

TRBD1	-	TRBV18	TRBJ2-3	CASSRPGQGSADTQYF	TGTGCCAGCTCGCGACCGGGACAGGGGTCGGCAGATACGCAGTATTTT
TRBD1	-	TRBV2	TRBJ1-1	CASSPDRDTEAFF	TGTGCCAGCAGTCCCGACAGGGATACTGAAGCTTTCTTT
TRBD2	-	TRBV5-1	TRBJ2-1	CATSSTSGRTPYNEQFF	TGCGCCACCTCGTCAACTAGCGGGAGGACACCCTACAATGAGCAGTTCTTC
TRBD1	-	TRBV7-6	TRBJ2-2	CASSLGGQLGTGELFF	TGTGCCAGCAGCTTAGGGGGACAGCTGGGCACCGGGGAGCTGTTTTTT
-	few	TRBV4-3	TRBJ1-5	CASSQDINQPQHF	TGCGCCAGCAGCCAAGATATAAATCAGCCCCAGCATTTT
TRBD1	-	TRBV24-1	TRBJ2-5	CATSDADVRQGQYF	TGTGCCACCAGTGATGCAGACGTAAGACAGGGGCAGTACTTC
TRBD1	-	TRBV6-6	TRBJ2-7	CASSPRQGGYEQYF	TGTGCCAGCAGCCCGCGACAGGGCGGCTACGAGCAGTACTTC
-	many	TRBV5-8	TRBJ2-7	CASSLGQGLYEQYF	TGTGCCAGCAGCTTGGGGCAGGGACTCTACGAGCAGTACTTC
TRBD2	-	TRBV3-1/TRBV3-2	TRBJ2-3	CASASKRGNTDTQYF	TGTGCCAGCGCGTCGAAGCGGGGGAACACAGATACGCAGTATTTT
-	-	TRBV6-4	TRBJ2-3	CASSEQGTDTQYF	TGTGCCAGCAGTGAGCAGGGTACAGATACGCAGTATTTT
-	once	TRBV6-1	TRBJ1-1	CASSEARGQLNTEAFF	TGTGCCAGCAGTGAAGCAAGGGGACAACTGAACACTGAAGCTTTCTTT
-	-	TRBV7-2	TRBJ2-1	CASSRVVGVVGSYNEQFF	TGTGCCAGCAGCCGGGTGGTAGGGGTAGTGGGCTCCTACAATGAGCAGTTCTTC
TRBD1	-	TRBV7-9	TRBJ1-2	CASSILTGLKTF	TGTGCCAGCAGCATCCTGACAGGGCTAAAGACCTTC
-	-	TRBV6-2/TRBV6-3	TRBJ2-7	CASSYSGEQYF	TGTGCCAGCAGTTATAGCGGCGAGCAGTACTTC
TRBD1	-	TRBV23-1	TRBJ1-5	CASVTPGQGKSNQPQHF	TGCGCCAGCGTAACCCCGGGACAGGGGAAGAGCAATCAGCCCCAGCATTTT
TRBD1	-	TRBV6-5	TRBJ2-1	CASTAVTGVIFKQFF	TGTGCCAGCACCGCTGTGACAGGGGTGATTTTTAAGCAGTTCTTC
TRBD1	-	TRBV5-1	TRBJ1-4	CASSSEQGINEKLFF	TGCGCCAGCAGCTCGGAACAGGGGATCAATGAAAAACTGTTTTTT
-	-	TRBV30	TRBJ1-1	CAWTLRGAGTEAFF	TGTGCCTGGACCCTCCGGGGGGCAGGCACTGAAGCTTTCTTT
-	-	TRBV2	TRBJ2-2	CASSDLSGELFF	TGTGCCAGCAGTGATTTGTCGGGGGAGCTGTTTTTT
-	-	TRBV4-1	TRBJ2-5	CASSQAARGYQETQYF	TGCGCCAGCAGCCAAGCGGCCAGGGGCTACCAAGAGACCCAGTACTTC
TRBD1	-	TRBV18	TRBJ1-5	CASSLDRVTQPQHF	TGTGCCAGCTCACTCGACAGGGTTACTCAGCCCCAGCATTTT
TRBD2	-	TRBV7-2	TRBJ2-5	CASRLAGGMETQYF	TGTGCCAGCAGATTAGCGGGGGGGATGGAGACCCAGTACTTC
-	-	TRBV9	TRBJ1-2	CASIRDSIDGDYGYTF	TGTGCCAGCATCCGGGATTCCATCGACGGGGACTATGGCTACACCTTC
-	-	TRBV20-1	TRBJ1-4	CSASLNEKLFF	TGCAGTGCTAGCTTAAATGAAAAACTGTTTTTT
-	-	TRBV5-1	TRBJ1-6	CASSSGALNNSPLHF	TGCGCCAGCAGCTCTGGGGCCCTCAATAATTCACCCCTCCACTTT
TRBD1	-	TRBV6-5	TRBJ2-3	CASSLGQGTDTQYF	TGTGCCAGCAGTTTGGGACAGGGCACAGATACGCAGTATTTT
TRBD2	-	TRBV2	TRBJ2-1	CASSRLAGAYNEQFF	TGTGCCAGCAGCAGACTAGCGGGGGCGTACAATGAGCAGTTCTTC
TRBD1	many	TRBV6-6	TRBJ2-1	CATRTGSDEQFF	TGTGCCACGCGGACAGGGTCCGATGAGCAGTTCTTC
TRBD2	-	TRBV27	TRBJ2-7	CASSLFPPGTSGRGYEQYF	TGTGCCAGCAGTTTATTTCCCCCCGGGACTAGCGGGAGGGGGTACGAGCAGTACTTC
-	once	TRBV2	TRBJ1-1	CASSGTRVNTEAFF	TGTGCCAGCAGTGGCACTAGGGTGAACACTGAAGCTTTCTTT
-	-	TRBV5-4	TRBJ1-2	CASSLVQGSSYTF	TGTGCCAGCAGCTTGGTGCAGGGGTCTAGCTACACCTTC
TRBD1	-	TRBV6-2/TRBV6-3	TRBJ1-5	CASSDDRVKSNQPQHF	TGTGCCAGCAGCGATGACAGGGTTAAGAGCAATCAGCCCCAGCATTTT
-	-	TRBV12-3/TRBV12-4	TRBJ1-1	CASSLWQYTEAFF	TGTGCCAGCAGTTTATGGCAATACACTGAAGCTTTCTTT
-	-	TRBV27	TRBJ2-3	CASMTSRTSPPSTDTQYF	TGTGCCAGCATGACCTCCCGAACTAGTCCCCCCAGCACAGATACGCAGTATTTT
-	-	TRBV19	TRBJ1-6	CASSIGQRPSYNSPLHF	TGTGCCAGTAGTATAGGACAGCGACCGTCTTATAATTCACCCCTCCACTTT
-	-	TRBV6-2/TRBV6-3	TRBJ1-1	CASSYSIRSRDTEAFF	TGTGCCAGCAGTTACTCTATCAGGTCTCGTGACACTGAAGCTTTCTTT
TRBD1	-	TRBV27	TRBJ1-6	CASSFAQGVPSPLHF	TGTGCCAGCAGTTTCGCACAGGGGGTACCTTCACCCCTCCACTTT
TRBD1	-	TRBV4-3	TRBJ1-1	CASSQVGTGGFTEAFF	TGCGCCAGCAGCCAGGTTGGGACAGGGGGTTTTACTGAAGCTTTCTTT
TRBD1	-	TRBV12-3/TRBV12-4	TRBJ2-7	CASRRQGTYEQYF	TGTGCCAGCAGGAGACAGGGAACCTACGAGCAGTACTTC
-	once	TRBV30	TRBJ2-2	CAWNKGTEYTGELFF	TGTGCCTGGAATAAAGGGACTGAATACACCGGGGAGCTGTTTTTT
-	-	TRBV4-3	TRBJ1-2	CASSQVGDGYTF	TGCGCCAGCAGCCAAGTGGGAGATGGCTACACCTTC
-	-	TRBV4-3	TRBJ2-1	CASSQDYYNEQFF	TGCGCCAGCAGCCAAGACTACTACAATGAGCAGTTCTTC
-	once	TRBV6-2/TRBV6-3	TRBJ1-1	CASSLQRTAFF	TGTGCCAGCAGCCTTCAGCGGACAGCTTTCTTT
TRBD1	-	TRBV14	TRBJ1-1	CASSQRTGLSTEAFF	TGTGCCAGCAGCCAAAGGACAGGGCTGAGCACTGAAGCTTTCTTT